This T cell receptor (beta chain) was found in a study of cytomegalovirus exposure and HLA in healthy donors. Germline CDR1 reads SGHNT; CDR2 reads YENEEA. V lost 3 bases, J lost 4 bases, and 11 bases lay in between. The CDR3 sequence is 14 residues long. Use of 60 Vbeta and 13 Jbeta primers characterized the PCR. The method was immunoSEQ multiplex PCR; TCRdb's version includes in-frame clones alone and lacks a portion of them. The sample shows approximately 150,000 clones, around 80% of them seen only once. Sequencing input: PBMCs. The chain is built from TRBV11-3 and TRBJ2-3; D not certain. The TCR was taken from a man between 40 and 49 years old in good health and CMV-seronegative. The CDR3 nucleotides read TGTGCCAGCAGCTTTAACTCCGGGTCAGATACGCAGTATTTT. It yields the protein CASSFNSGSDTQYF.